The present entry profiles one TCR beta chain with its context. Its antigen is not known. V lost 0 bases to trimming and J lost 5 bases, with 13 bases between them. This CDR3 contains 15 residues. CDR1 LGHDT and CDR2 YNNKEL come from the germline V gene (reference sequence). Only in-frame clones appear in the TCRdb table, and some are missing; sequencing was by immunoSEQ multiplex PCR. In the table there are 110,000 to 150,000 clones, more than 90% of which are singletons. This sample stems from a study of T cell responses to AZD1222 COVID-19 vaccine. Study as a whole: Timing groups of about 4 and about 12 weeks for second doses were pooled. Study conclusions and caveats: Baseline seropositivity characterized only six or seven AZD1222 recipients.

The chain links TRBV3-1 (or the pseudogene TRBV3-2) to TRBJ1-2; D perhaps matches TRBD1 (6 bases). This TCR derives from an adult in good health. This material consisted of peripheral blood, taken on day 0 of AZD1222 vaccination. The CDR3 spells CASSQDLSRGYGYTF. Written as DNA, the CDR3 is TGTGCCAGCAGCCAAGATCTCAGCAGGGGTTATGGCTACACCTTC.